This T cell receptor (beta chain) comes out of a study of shared clonotypes between healthy human individuals (dated by TCRdb to 2018 to 2020). Looking at the study overall: A few men and two women, aged 18 to 49 years, made up the cohort. For each donor, CD4 naive and CD4 memory were each run on three plates, CD8 naive on two plates, and CD8 memory on one plate. To increase sequencing depth and limit assay-specific biases, TCR repertoire library preparation and sequencing were carried out by different laboratories using diverse techniques. Per donor, leukapheresis produced somewhere between about 0.94 and 9.5 billion PBMCs. The study deeply sequenced blood TCR repertoires of about five healthy adults to estimate repertoire size and the extent of clonotype sharing between individuals. Points the paper makes about the study in general: The genetic and exposure-history diversity represented was limited by the small number of donors. Rarefaction of sorted-subset datasets indicated incomplete sequencing despite the large sequencing depth. Sampling was restricted to blood, and TCR repertoires in tissues likely differ from the TCR repertoires found in blood. Pairwise subsampling led to the expectation that sequencing depth would affect the degree of clonotype sharing among donors. Naive subsets generally had larger estimated clonotype richness than memory subsets. Compared with non-shared clonotypes, clonotypes shared by all four sorted-subset donors had higher generation probabilities. Sharing across a few donors was observed for about 5% of naive CD4, 3.5% of naive CD8, 2% to 2.5% of memory CD4, and around 0.4% of memory CD8 clonotypes.

A word on this clone: No cognate antigen has been identified for it. Base quality data are lacking; no much larger clone is found one base away.

The CDR3 runs 17 amino acids, cysteine and phenylalanine included. Only the CDR3 part of the read is kept: 51 bases, read in frame from the first base. Relative to germline, V is 0 bases shorter and J is 0 bases shorter, with 11 bases between their ends. CDR1 and CDR2 are read off the germline V gene as SGHVS and FNYEAQ. Using the deep immunoSEQ assay, multiplex PCR amplified TCR CDR3 regions from genomic DNA. Extracted genomic DNA from each cell subset was distributed evenly across all wells of several immunoSEQ 96-well plates, and each plate was treated as a replicate. For sorted subsets, each replicate PCR was loaded with 200 ng genomic DNA, equivalent to 30,000 to 35,000 T cell genomes. The purified libraries were quantified using a Qubit 3.0 fluorometer, sized with a Bioanalyzer 2100, and then quantified again using the KAPA Library Quantification kit. Every immunoSEQ 96-well plate was sequenced on a separate single-read 150-cycle Illumina NextSeq 550 flow cell. In the original analysis: Because the immunoSEQ output held only junctional sequences and lacked quality scores, the filtering could not match the filtering applied to full-length reads. To assign V/J genes and CDR3, sequences were annotated using PyIR, a Python wrapper for IgBLAST v1.9, with IMGT germline references. Reads were filtered out if the reads had weak V/J assignments (E-value above 1e-6), no CDR3, stop codons, out-of-frame junctions, or ambiguous translated residues. V3J clonotypes were defined as sequences sharing the same inferred V gene, J gene, and CDR3 amino acid sequence. Percentage overlap between repertoires was calculated by dividing the number of shared unique clonotypes by the size of the smaller repertoire. RTK rarefaction, the Chao1 estimator, and Recon v2.1 estimates of unobserved clonotypes were used to assess repertoire richness. For all TCRbeta clonotypes obtained by the gDNA method from a few donors, generation probabilities were computed with OLGA. This is the immuneACCESS table as TCRdb keeps it, with only in-frame sequences that have V and J called. A part of the clones is gone; compared with another copy, unresolved V genes explain less than half, and the rest is unexplained. V and J calls and clone size come straight from that table; D and trimming were deduced from the DNA. This sample is represented by roughly 760,000 clones; roughly 70% of them were singletons. Of the sample, under 2% is held by the ten largest clones.

The donors were healthy, HIV-negative adults with no recently reported acute infections or vaccinations. Every donor was a Caucasian adult residing in Nashville, Tennessee, USA. CD4+ T cells were enriched through magnetic negative selection, after which naive cells were positively selected on CD45RA and the remaining negative fraction served as the memory subset. Blood was collected by leukapheresis, and PBMCs were isolated by Ficoll-Histopaque density gradient centrifugation and then cryopreserved in liquid nitrogen vapor phase. Purity and quantity of every magnetically sorted T cell population were checked by analytical flow cytometry. From each sorted fraction, genomic DNA was isolated and quantified by UV absorbance on a Nanodrop 2000c.

Recombination linked TRBV7-6 to TRBJ1-4; perhaps TRBD1 is the D gene, with 5 bases matching. The receptor was derived from a woman in her twenties or thirties in good health. The specimen was memory CD4+ T cells sorted from blood. The sample's cell subset or site, from its label and the paper: CD45RA-negative fraction. The DNA sequence follows: TGTGCCAGCAGCTTAGCGGCGGGGCGTACAACTAATGAAAAACTGTTTTTT. Its amino acids are CASSLAAGRTTNEKLFF.